This passage covers 13 T cell receptor beta chains from one sample sequenced in a study of blood T cells in healthy people across ages. For the second PCR, which ran for about 6 to 11 cycles, a sample-barcoded 5' primer and a J-beta primer mix were used. A single record per CDR3 protein comes from TCRdb applying MiXCR to the 5' RACE reads. The sample includes roughly 1,500,000 distinct CDR3 sequences, roughly 40% seen only once; the top ten take roughly 8.2%. What was sequenced was blood. These receptors were collected from a woman aged 18-29 years in good health.

J is TRBJ2-3 and V is TRBV18; no firm D call. CDR1 and CDR2 from the germline V gene are KGHSH and LQKENI. V was trimmed by 6 bases and J by 3 bases, leaving 7 bases between them. The CDR3 is 12 amino acids. The CDR3 region has the DNA TGTGCCAGCTCGCAGATGACAGATACGCAGTATTTT. Protein product: CASSQMTDTQYF.

V gene TRBV29-1 combines with J gene TRBJ1-2; maybe TRBD1 (6 bases). The CDR3 runs 12 residues. V gave up 4 bases and J gave up 3 bases, with 9 bases separating them. Germline CDR1 SQVTM, CDR2 ANQGSEA. The chain's CDR3 is CSVVRTDYGYTF. Written as DNA, the CDR3 is TGCAGCGTTGTTCGGACAGACTATGGCTACACCTTC.

This clonotype was observed a few times. V usage is TRBV12-3 or TRBV12-4 and J usage is TRBJ2-1, with D tentatively TRBD2 (6 bases). CDR3 length: 14 amino acids. Trimming stripped 4 bases from V and 7 bases from J, with 14 bases between. The CDR3 is CASSYQGGQNEQFF. For the CDR3, the DNA is TGTGCCAGCAGTTACCAGGGAGGTCAGAATGAGCAGTTCTTC.

This clonotype was seen only a few times. The chain carries TRBV27 and TRBJ2-3; no firm D call. Trimming stripped 5 bases from V and 1 base from J, with 10 bases between. The CDR3 is 14 residues long. The V gene's germline CDR1 is MNHEY and CDR2 SMNVEV (reference sequence). In DNA form, the CDR3 reads TGTGCCAGCAGTCTCCCTTACGGCACAGATACGCAGTATTTT. This codes for CASSLPYGTDTQYF.

This clonotype came up a few times. The genes are TRBV10-3 and TRBJ2-7, with 8 positions matching TRBD1. The CDR3 has 13 amino acids. Germline V gene sequence: CDR1 ENHRY, CDR2 SYGVKD. Germline trimming cut 3 bases from V and 6 bases from J; bases unmatched to any gene: 4. This chain's CDR3 is CAISDDRGTEQYF. Written as DNA, the CDR3 is TGTGCCATCAGTGATGACAGGGGCACCGAGCAGTACTTC.

This clonotype has only a few counts. CDR3 sequence: CASSPSRQHNTEAFF. CDR3 sequence (DNA): TGTGCCAGCAGTCCAAGTAGACAGCATAACACTGAAGCTTTCTTT. The chain joins TRBV27 to TRBJ1-1, with D possibly being TRBD1 (5 bases). The CDR3 consists of 15 residues. Between the trimmed V and J ends, which lost 5 bases and 2 bases, there was a span of 15 bases. Looked up from germline, CDR1 is MNHEY and CDR2 is SMNVEV (reference sequence).

This clonotype showed up just a few times. This chain joins TRBV7-2 and TRBJ2-1, with 8 nucleotides matching TRBD2. V lost 2 bases, J lost 7 bases, and 10 bases stayed unmatched. CDR1 is SGHTA and CDR2 is FQGNSA in the germline V gene. The CDR3 is 16 amino acids. CDR3 amino acids: CASSLSTGGGQNEQFF. The CDR3 DNA reads TGTGCCAGCAGCTTAAGTACGGGGGGGGGCCAAAATGAGCAGTTCTTC.

This clonotype was counted between two and nine times. The chain uses TRBV29-1 and TRBJ1-2; 10 bases are a match to TRBD1. The CDR3 length is 16 residues. In germline, CDR1 is SQVTM, CDR2 ANQGSEA. Germline trimming cut 6 bases from V and 4 bases from J; bases unmatched to any gene: 14. The CDR3 DNA reads as TGCAGCGTATTACTTGGGACAGGGGCGTTACTCTATGGCTACACCTTC. It is translated as CSVLLGTGALLYGYTF.

The CDR3 bases are TGCAGTGCTGGGCGTGGGCTAGCGGGCTCCTACAATGAGCAGTTCTTC. Translated: CSAGRGLAGSYNEQFF. The rearrangement links TRBV20-1 to TRBJ2-1; TRBD2 aligns across 8 bases. Germline CDR1 DFQATT, CDR2 SNEGSKA (reference sequence). This CDR3 is 16 amino acids long. V shed 5 bases and J 0 bases; nucleotides not matched to a gene: 9.

Concerning this clonotype itself: A much larger clonotype is one base distant, so this may be a read error. This sequence joins TRBV29-1 and TRBJ2-7; no clear D gene. The CDR3 length is 10 residues. Trimming shortened V by 2 bases and J by 12 bases, and 11 bases separated the two germline ends. The germline CDR1 and CDR2 sequences are SQVTM and ANQGSEA. The CDR3 nucleotides are TGCAGCGTTGAAAGGGCCAGTCGGTACTTC. It is translated as CSVERASRYF.

Points on this clonotype: This sequence may be a read error, since a much larger clone differs from it by one base. This chain links TRBV6-1 with TRBJ2-3, with 12 nucleotides matching TRBD2. Per germline, CDR1 MNHNS and CDR2 SASEGT. This CDR3 is built from 16 residues. Trimming removed 5 bases from V and 3 bases from J; junction bases left unmatched: 6. The CDR3 loop is CASSLLAGGATDTQYF. The CDR3, as DNA: TGTGCCAGCAGTCTTCTAGCGGGAGGGGCGACAGATACGCAGTATTTT.

This clonotype was counted between two and nine times. The chain couples TRBV10-3 to TRBJ2-5, with 9 bases identical to TRBD1. The V gene's germline CDR1 is ENHRY and CDR2 SYGVKD. The ends lost 4 bases at V and 4 bases at J; junction bases unmatched: 7. This CDR3 spans 15 amino acids. CDR3 protein: CAISGRGDRAETQYF. CDR3 in DNA: TGTGCCATCAGTGGAAGGGGGGACAGGGCAGAGACCCAGTACTTC.

The rearrangement links TRBV12-3 or TRBV12-4 to TRBJ2-4, with 9 bases aligning to TRBD1. J gave up 1 base and V 6 bases, and 4 bases lay outside the gene matches. The CDR3 covers 15 residues. CDR3 loop: CASRGQGLAKNIQYF. For the CDR3, the DNA is TGTGCCAGCAGGGGACAGGGATTGGCCAAAAACATTCAGTACTTC.